Each of the 3 T cell receptor beta chains below was sequenced from the same sample in a study of cytomegalovirus exposure and HLA in healthy donors. TCRdb's copy holds only in-frame clones and misses some; the assay was immunoSEQ multiplex PCR. This table holds more than 95,000 clones, roughly 94% found once. Sequencing was carried out using PBMCs. The receptors come from a young woman in good health and CMV-seronegative.

This sequence joins TRBV2 and TRBJ2-7; tentative D call: TRBD2 (5 bases). Germline lookup yields CDR1 SNHLY and CDR2 FYNNEI. V was shortened by 1 base and J by 2 bases, with 15 bases between the two germline ends. The CDR3 extends over 16 amino acids. The DNA of the CDR3 is TGTGCCAGCAGTGAAGGGCGGAGCGGACTTGCCTACGAGCAGTACTTC. Translation gives CASSEGRSGLAYEQYF.

The rearrangement uses TRBV7-2 and TRBJ2-2; tentatively, D is TRBD2 (6 bases). Germline CDR1 SGHTA, CDR2 FQGNSA. The V end was cut by 5 bases, the J end by 3 bases, with 10 bases between. CDR3 length: 14 amino acids. The CDR3 coding sequence is TGTGCCAGCAGCCCGGACTACCACACCGGGGAGCTGTTTTTT. Its translation is CASSPDYHTGELFF.

The V and J genes are TRBV11-1 and TRBJ1-1; no clear D gene. V lost 5 bases to trimming and J lost 1 base, with 5 bases between them. CDR3 length equals 12 residues. The germline gives CDR1 SGHAT, CDR2 FQDESV (reference sequence). CDR3 loop: CASSLRNTEAFF. The CDR3 nucleotides read TGTGCCAGCAGCCTAAGGAACACTGAAGCTTTCTTT.